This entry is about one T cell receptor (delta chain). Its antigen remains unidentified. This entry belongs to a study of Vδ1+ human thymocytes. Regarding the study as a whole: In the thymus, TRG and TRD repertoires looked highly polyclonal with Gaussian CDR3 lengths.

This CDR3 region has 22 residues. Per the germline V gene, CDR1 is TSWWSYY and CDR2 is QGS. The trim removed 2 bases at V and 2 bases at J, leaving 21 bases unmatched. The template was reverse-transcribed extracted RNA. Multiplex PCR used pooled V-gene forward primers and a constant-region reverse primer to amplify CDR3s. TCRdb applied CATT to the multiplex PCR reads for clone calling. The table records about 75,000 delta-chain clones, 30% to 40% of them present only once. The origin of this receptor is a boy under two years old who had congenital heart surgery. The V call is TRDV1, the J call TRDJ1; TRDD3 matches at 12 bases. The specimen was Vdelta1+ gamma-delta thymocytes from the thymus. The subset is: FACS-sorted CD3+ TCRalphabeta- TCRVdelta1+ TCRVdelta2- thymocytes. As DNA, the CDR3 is TGTGCTCTTGGGGAAAGGGTCCTTCTCTATACTGGGGGATACCGGGTTACCGATAAACTCATCTTT. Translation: CALGERVLLYTGGYRVTDKLIF.